This T cell receptor (beta chain) is drawn from a study of tumor-infiltrating lymphocytes in primary liver carcinoma. Study-level findings and limits: Lesser overlap characterized tumor-adjacent and tumor-blood pairs relative to tumor region pairs. Tumors and blood were compared for top-250-clone fraction, and tumors had the significantly higher value (p = 0.039).

CDR3 size: 16 residues. In germline, CDR1 is SGHAT, CDR2 FQNNGV. Trimming took 4 bases from V and 13 from J; bases not matched to a gene: 20. RNA and DNA were co-extracted from about 19-30 mg of unsorted bulk tissue. Patients had chronic HBV infection and were treatment-naive. Of note for this clonotype: Antigen unknown.

Total RNA amounting to 500 ng was the source from which TCR beta cDNA was made with a constant-region primer. ARM-PCR, slightly modified, supplied the TCR beta libraries through three nested multiplex PCR rounds. Use of TRBV1-TRBV30 forward primers with a C-beta reverse primer characterized the first two PCR rounds, which lasted about 9 cycles each. TCRdb reanalysed the multiplex PCR reads using MiXCR and keeps one entry per CDR3 protein. The sample holds around 120,000 distinct CDR3 sequences; roughly 70% are singletons and the top ten take around 8.1%. Sequenced sample: tumor-adjacent normal liver tissue. This chain uses TRBV11-2 with TRBJ2-7, with 9 positions matching TRBD2. This receptor was taken from a woman between 55 and 75 years old with primary liver carcinoma and hepatitis B virus infection. The CDR3 here is CASSSISGGGSYEHYF. The CDR3 coding sequence is TGTGCCAGCAGCTCGATTAGCGGGGGTGGGTCCTACGAACACTACTTC.